Listed here are 12 T cell receptor beta chains from one sample, sequenced in a study of T cell repertoires in cytomegalovirus infection. TCRdb re-called the reads through MiXCR, storing one row per CDR3 protein. The sample includes approximately 250,000 distinct CDR3 sequences, about 20% of them seen just once. The sequenced sample was CD8+ T cells from PBMCs. These TCRs come from a human donor in good health (CMV status not recorded). Some clones in this sample may be carry-over from other donors' samples.

The V gene is TRBV28, the J gene TRBJ2-7, with TRBD1 as a possible D gene (5 bases). CDR3 size: 15 residues. Germline V gives CDR1 MDHEN, CDR2 SYDVKM. Between the trimmed V and J ends, which lost 3 bases and 0 bases, there was a span of 12 bases. In nucleotides, the CDR3 is TGTGCCAGCAGTTTGGATCTTAGGGGCTCCTACGAGCAGTACTTC. Amino acid sequence: CASSLDLRGSYEQYF.

This clonotype was recorded only once. The chain links TRBV28 to TRBJ1-1; D is possibly TRBD1 (6 bases). This CDR3 has 12 amino acids. With 1 base removed from V and 14 bases from J, the gap between germline ends came to 14 bases. Per the germline V gene, CDR1 is MDHEN and CDR2 is SYDVKM. For the CDR3, the DNA is TGTGCCAGCAGTTTATCCCCCAGGACAGCGTTCTTT. It translates to CASSLSPRTAFF. Variable domain in full (rest from reference TRBV28 and TRBJ1-1): DVKVTQSSRYLVKRTGEKVFLECVQDMDHENMFWYRQDPGLGLRLIYFSYDVKMKEKGDIPEGYSVSREKKERFSLILESASTNQTSMYLCASSLSPRTAFFGQGTRLTVV.

This clonotype was recorded a few times. V and J are TRBV25-1 and TRBJ1-1, with D tentatively TRBD1 (6 bases). CDR3 length: 13 residues. Deletions cut 4 bases from V and 4 bases from J, with 10 bases between. The V gene's germline CDR1 is MGHDK and CDR2 SYGVNS. The CDR3 loop is CASSGGGTTEAFF. The DNA for the CDR3 is TGTGCCAGCAGTGGAGGGGGGACCACTGAAGCTTTCTTT.

The chain combines TRBV20-1 with TRBJ2-1; D is ambiguous. CDR3 length: 10 amino acids. From germline, CDR1 is DFQATT and CDR2 SNEGSKA (reference sequence). V was clipped by 3 bases and J by 7 bases, with 4 bases between them. The CDR3 region has the DNA TGCAGTGCTAGTAAAAATGAGCAGTTCTTC. Its protein is CSASKNEQFF.

This clonotype has just a few counts. J is TRBJ1-3 and V is TRBV7-9; D perhaps matches TRBD1 (5 bases). CDR3 length: 17 amino acids. Germline lookup yields CDR1 SEHNR and CDR2 FQNEAQ (reference sequence). The V and J ends lost 4 bases and 4 bases respectively, with 20 bases between them. CDR3: CASSSRDASQSGNTIYF. The CDR3 bases are TGTGCCAGCAGCTCCCGGGACGCGTCCCAATCGGGAAACACCATATATTTT.

This clonotype was counted between two and nine times. This chain links TRBV5-1 with TRBJ2-7; TRBD1 is a possible D gene (5 bases). This CDR3 contains 15 residues. Germline CDR1 SGHRS, CDR2 YFSETQ. V was shortened by 0 bases and J by 3 bases, with 13 bases between the two germline ends. The CDR3 here is CASSLVGRRGYEQYF. The CDR3 coding sequence is TGCGCCAGCAGCTTGGTCGGTAGAAGGGGCTACGAGCAGTACTTC.

Only a few counts were recorded for this clonotype. The gene calls are TRBV14 and TRBJ2-2; 7 nucleotides agree with TRBD1. The V gene end was trimmed by 4 bases and the J gene end by 1 base; junction bases not matched to a gene: 9. The CDR3 sequence is 17 residues long. From germline, CDR1 is SGHDN and CDR2 FVKESK. The DNA of the CDR3 is TGTGCCAGCAGCCGAACGGACAGGCCTCTGAACACCGGGGAGCTGTTTTTT. Residues: CASSRTDRPLNTGELFF.

The V gene is TRBV24-1, the J gene TRBJ2-7, with TRBD1 matching 7 bases. J gave up 9 bases and V 6 bases, and 7 bases lay outside the gene matches. This CDR3 is 12 amino acids long. Germline lookup yields CDR1 KGHDR and CDR2 SFDVKD. CDR3 region: CATSTRQGVQYF. In DNA, the CDR3 is TGTGCCACCAGTACCCGACAGGGCGTGCAGTACTTC.

Many counts were recorded for this clonotype. This chain links TRBV12-3 or TRBV12-4 with TRBJ1-2; 9 bases match TRBD1. The CDR3 totals 15 residues. V shed 8 bases, J shed 2 bases, and the junction held 9 bases outside the gene matches. The CDR3 bases are TGTGCCAGCTCACAGGGGGCCTCGGGAAACTATGGCTACACCTTC. Its protein is CASSQGASGNYGYTF.

The chain uses TRBV7-2 and TRBJ2-7; no reliable D call. CDR1 SGHTA and CDR2 FQGNSA come from the germline V gene. Trimming pared 0 bases from V and 2 bases from J, leaving 11 bases between. The CDR3 runs 15 residues. The CDR3 sequence is CASSLARPTTYEQYF. CDR3 bases: TGTGCCAGCAGCTTAGCGCGTCCGACAACCTACGAGCAGTACTTC.

This clonotype was detected a few times. This rearrangement joins TRBV4-1 to TRBJ2-1; TRBD2 is a possible D gene (6 bases). The CDR3 has 13 amino acids. Looked up from germline, CDR1 is MGHRA and CDR2 is YSYEKL. With 4 bases removed from V and 6 bases from J, the gap between germline ends came to 10 bases. CDR3 nucleotide sequence: TGCGCCAGCAGCCCAGCTAGCGCCAATGAGCAGTTCTTC. The encoded protein is CASSPASANEQFF.

V and J are TRBV7-6 and TRBJ1-2; tentatively, D is TRBD1 (5 bases). The CDR3 covers 16 residues. V lost 6 bases to trimming and J lost 0 bases, with 17 bases between them. Germline assignment: CDR1 SGHVS and CDR2 FNYEAQ. The CDR3 loop is CASSSQTAGANYGYTF. The DNA for the CDR3 is TGTGCCAGCAGTTCTCAGACAGCCGGAGCTAACTATGGCTACACCTTC.